These T cell receptor beta chains were read from a single sample in a study of cytomegalovirus exposure and HLA in healthy donors. TCRdb's table, derived via immunoSEQ multiplex PCR, lists solely in-frame clones and lacks some. The sample shows roughly 160,000 clones, over 75% of them seen only once. Material: PBMCs. The origin of the receptors is a man in his fifties in good health and CMV-seropositive. The CDR3 runs from the conserved cysteine through the conserved F or W. The D gene is left open where the match is weak. Some rows have no size entry. The others give once, few or many, or a class for an expanded clone.

TRBJ2-6	NA	TRBV28	NA	TGTGCCAGCAGTTTGTATCCGGCAGGAGGATTCTCTGGGGCCAACGTCCTGACTTTC	CASSLYPAGGFSGANVLTF
TRBJ1-5	NA	TRBV18	TRBD1	TGTGCCAGCTCACCGAACAGGGGGCGAGGCAATCAGCCCCAGCATTTT	CASSPNRGRGNQPQHF
TRBJ1-1	few	TRBV6-6	NA	TGTGCCAGCAGCGGGACACTTGAAGCTTTCTTT	CASSGTLEAFF
TRBJ2-1	NA	TRBV11-2	TRBD1	TGTGCCAGCAGCTTAGGACGGGAAACAGGGGGGCTCTACAATGAGCAGTTCTTC	CASSLGRETGGLYNEQFF
TRBJ1-1	few	TRBV6-1	TRBD1	TGTGCCAGCAGCCGGGACAGGAACACTGAAGCTTTCTTT	CASSRDRNTEAFF
TRBJ2-3	NA	TRBV15	NA	TGTGCCACCTCCGACGGGGGCACAGATACGCAGTATTTT	CATSDGGTDTQYF
TRBJ2-1	once	TRBV5-1	TRBD2	TGCGCCAGCAGCGCCGGGGCTAGCGGGGGGCCTTCCTACAATGAGCAGTTCTTC	CASSAGASGGPSYNEQFF
TRBJ2-3	NA	TRBV6-5	TRBD2	TGTGCCAGCAGTTACGAGAAGCGGGGAGGCACAGATACGCAGTATTTT	CASSYEKRGGTDTQYF
TRBJ1-6	NA	TRBV6-4	NA	TGTGCCAGCAGACAGGAGAGGAATTCACCCCTCCACTTT	CASRQERNSPLHF
TRBJ1-2	NA	TRBV14	NA	TGTGCCAGCAGCCAAGGTCCGGTCGCTTACTATGGCTACACCTTC	CASSQGPVAYYGYTF
TRBJ2-3	NA	TRBV7-8	TRBD1	TGTGCCAGCAGCTTTTTCACAGGGGCGGCAGATACGCAGTATTTT	CASSFFTGAADTQYF
TRBJ2-7	NA	TRBV9	TRBD1	TGTGCCAGCAGCGCGGACAGGGATTCCTACGAGCAGTACTTC	CASSADRDSYEQYF
TRBJ1-2	NA	TRBV7-9	NA	TGTGCCAGCGGCTCTGGGGGGGCCTATGGCTACACCTTC	CASGSGGAYGYTF
TRBJ1-6	NA	TRBV5-4	NA	TGTGCCAGCAGCTCACAGGGCCCTGACCTCCACTTT	CASSSQGPDLHF
TRBJ1-2	NA	TRBV4-2	TRBD1	TGTGCCAGCAGCCAAGAAGGGACAGGGCCCTATGGCTACACCTTC	CASSQEGTGPYGYTF
TRBJ2-3	NA	TRBV5-6	NA	TGCGCCAGCAGCTTGGCCGGTTCTAAAGAACTCACAGATACGCAGTATTTT	CASSLAGSKELTDTQYF
TRBJ1-1	NA	TRBV5-4	NA	TGTGCCAGCAGCTTTGTCGATACACGGAACACTGAAGCTTTCTTT	CASSFVDTRNTEAFF
TRBJ1-1	NA	TRBV19	TRBD1	TGTGCCAGTAGTACTGCCCGAAGGGACAGGGTCACTGAAGCTTTCTTT	CASSTARRDRVTEAFF
TRBJ1-1	few	TRBV25-1	TRBD1	TGTGCCAGCAGTGAACTCGGGACAGGGTTTTCAGCTTTCTTT	CASSELGTGFSAFF
TRBJ2-4	NA	TRBV5-1	NA	TGCGCCAGCAGCTTCATGGGTTTGAGGGACATTCAGTACTTC	CASSFMGLRDIQYF
TRBJ2-2	NA	TRBV18	NA	TGTGCCAGCTCACCAACCCAGCGGGCGAACACCGGGGAGCTGTTTTTT	CASSPTQRANTGELFF
TRBJ1-5	NA	TRBV19	NA	TGTGCCAGTAGTATTGGCGGTAGCAATCGGCCCCAGCATTTT	CASSIGGSNRPQHF
TRBJ1-6	NA	TRBV27	NA	TGTGCCAGCAGTTCAGGGGTCTCTTCACCCCTCCACTTT	CASSSGVSSPLHF
TRBJ2-7	NA	TRBV2	NA	TGTGCCAGCTATTACCCGGGGGGCAGGTACGAGCAGTACTTC	CASYYPGGRYEQYF
TRBJ2-5	NA	TRBV29-1	NA	TGCAGCGTTCCAGGGGGGGAGACCCAGTACTTC	CSVPGGETQYF
TRBJ1-3	NA	TRBV5-1	NA	TGCGCCAGCAGCTTAAGCCCCCAGCGGGACTCTGGAAACACCATATATTTT	CASSLSPQRDSGNTIYF
TRBJ2-3	NA	TRBV15	NA	TGTGCCACCAGCAGAGACAGGGTAAAAACAGATACGCAGTATTTT	CATSRDRVKTDTQYF
TRBJ1-1	many	TRBV28	TRBD1	TGTGCCAGCATAACAGGGGTGGTCACTGAAGCTTTCTTT	CASITGVVTEAFF
TRBJ1-1	NA	TRBV21-1	NA	TGTGCCAGCAGCGCTCCCTTCGGGACATCCGGCACTGAAGCTTTCTTT	CASSAPFGTSGTEAFF
TRBJ2-1	NA	TRBV10-3	TRBD2	TGTGCCATCCGGCGGGAGAATGAGCAGTTCTTC	CAIRRENEQFF
TRBJ2-5	NA	TRBV5-1	TRBD1	TGCGCCAGTGGACAAACGCGGACAGGCCGAGGAGAGACCCAGTACTTC	CASGQTRTGRGETQYF
TRBJ1-5	few	TRBV19	TRBD1	TGTGCCAGTAGTATGGGACAGGGCTATATGTCCCAGCATTTT	CASSMGQGYMSQHF
TRBJ2-3	NA	TRBV11-1	TRBD2	TGTGCCAGCAGCCGACTAGCGGGATCCTCAGATACGCAGTATTTT	CASSRLAGSSDTQYF